This TCR beta chain was sequenced during a study of blood T cells in healthy people across ages (dated by TCRdb to between 2014 and 2017). For the wider study: In model experiments, template switching captured roughly one uniquely barcoded TCR beta cDNA molecule for every two T cells. The study measured age-related changes in TCR beta repertoire diversity using deep sequencing normalized with unique cDNA molecular identifiers. To avoid experimental bias, donors of different ages were distributed randomly across sequencing lanes. Two additional independent replicas of 1 million unique cDNA reads from the same blood draw were analyzed for two donors (one aged 18 to 30 and one aged 80 or older). The donors were divided into four age groups: young (average around 16 years), middle-aged (approximately 39), aged (approximately 62) and long-lived (82). Overall study outcomes, separate from this receptor: Compared with the aged group, the long-lived group had more naive CD4+ T cells, fewer expanded clones and increased TCR diversity, a pattern suggesting age selection. As age increased, observed TCR beta diversity per million T cells dropped in a roughly linear way, and a significant reduction was already evident by age 40. Total diversity estimates from one million sequenced T cells were considered lower bounds and underestimates. Because profiling used bulk unsorted PBMCs, naive and antigen-experienced compartments could not be compared conclusively. Because the CMV infection status of the donors was unknown, age-related changes in expanded clonotypes may potentially have been confounded. A strong correlation was found between observed TCR beta diversity and the percentage of naive T cells measured by flow cytometry.

A word on this clonotype: It has no known antigen specificity. Base-call qualities are not available, and no considerably larger clone is one nucleotide away.

The roughly 37 donors, aged about 6 to 95 years, were systemically healthy Caucasian individuals from Russia. Roughly 9.5 milliliters of peripheral blood were drawn from each donor into EDTA-treated Vacutainer tubes. Ficoll-Paque density-gradient centrifugation was used to isolate PBMCs, with at least 6.5 million per sample. Trizol reagent was used to extract total RNA from PBMCs, with at least 6 micrograms per sample. Naive CD45RAhigh/CD27high T cell percentages were measured by flow cytometry on a PBMC aliquot from every donor. Receptors were amplified or captured by 5' RACE. Sequenced on an Illumina HiSeq 2500. A second roughly 6 to 12 cycle PCR used a sample-barcoded 5' primer and a J-beta primer mix. A unique molecular identifier was introduced onto each TCR beta cDNA molecule by a template-switch 5' adaptor carrying 12 random nucleotides. At least 2.5 million CDR3-containing paired-end reads were obtained from each sample. First-strand cDNA was synthesized from all RNA with the Mint cDNA synthesis kit, primed by a TRBC-specific oligonucleotide. All cDNA was treated with uracil-DNA glycosylase and then went through a first 18-cycle PCR with the universal primers M1SS and BC2_uni_R. The study's processing was this. Normalization of each sample was performed by random selection of 1 million high-quality reads, each carrying a distinct molecular identifier. Instead of being binned into consensus sequences, reads that shared molecular identifiers were thrown out. MiTCR, run with a Q25 quality threshold and the strictest error-elimination algorithm, handled CDR3 identification, clonotype clustering and error correction. Lower-bound total TCR beta diversity was estimated with a nonparametric unseen species model using Euler transformation. The public reads were reprocessed in TCRdb via fastp at Q25 and MiXCR, keeping in-frame beta chains. Every distinct CDR3 protein forms one entry, paired with its most common genes and DNA. The V and J calls were not made by the authors but by TCRdb's processing. Counted in this sample were more than 550,000 distinct CDR3 sequences; 22% of them appeared once. The ten largest clones represent roughly a fifth of the sample.

The CDR3 contains 16 residues, cysteine and phenylalanine counted. The retained sequence is limited to the CDR3, 48 bases, with the frame set at the first base. The V and J ends are trimmed by 3 bases and 5 bases, leaving 20 bases between them. CDR1 is given as SGDLS and CDR2 as YYNGEE, both from the germline V gene. Sequencing was performed on blood. Rearrangement joined TRBV9 to TRBJ1-2; the D gene identity is not certain. This clonotype was sampled from a man between 65 and 85 years old in good health. The DNA reads TGTGCCAGCAGCGCTGACCCTGGAGGCCTAGGGTATGGCTACACCTTC. Its product reads: CASSADPGGLGYGYTF.